This passage covers 31 T cell receptor beta chains from one sample sequenced in a study of blood T cell repertoires in COVID-19. Generated by immunoSEQ multiplex PCR, the TCRdb table keeps only in-frame clones and is missing some. Counted here are roughly 330,000 clones, approximately 82% occurring once; the ten biggest clones make up about 1.2%. Material for sequencing was peripheral blood. The receptor set was obtained from a woman between 45 and 65 years old with acute or convalescent COVID-19.

This clone turned up a few times. This sequence joins TRBV6-7 and TRBJ1-2, with D possibly TRBD1 on 6 matching bases. TRBV6-7 is known as an ORF, though its function is uncertain. This CDR3 contains 13 residues. V gave up 5 bases and J gave up 3 bases, with 10 bases separating them. In nucleotides, the CDR3 is TGTGCCAGCAGTCCACAGGGACACTATGGCTACACCTTC. This encodes CASSPQGHYGYTF.

The count of this clone is one. The J gene is TRBJ1-2, the V gene TRBV29-1; perhaps TRBD1 as D (6 bases). V dropped 0 bases and J dropped 4 bases, with 12 bases sitting between them. Germline-derived CDR1 and CDR2 are SQVTM and ANQGSEA. This CDR3 spans 14 amino acids. CDR3 DNA: TGCAGCGTTGAAGAAGTCAGGGGTGCCTATGGCTACACCTTC. It yields the protein CSVEEVRGAYGYTF.

This chain connects TRBV28 to TRBJ1-4; no clear D gene. CDR3 length: 11 amino acids. Germline CDR1 is MDHEN and CDR2 is SYDVKM. The V gene lost 2 bases and the J gene lost 8 bases, with 3 bases spanning the gap. This CDR3 reads CASSLREKLFF. The CDR3 DNA reads TGTGCCAGCAGTTTACGGGAAAAACTGTTTTTT.

Points on this clone: The same CDR3 also results from other DNA sequences found in this sample. This chain connects TRBV5-6 to TRBJ2-2; 10 bases line up with TRBD1. V shed 4 bases and J 4 bases; nucleotides not matched to a gene: 4. CDR1 is SGHDT, CDR2 YYEEEE, per germline. The CDR3 is 15 residues long. CDR3 nucleotides: TGTGCCAGCAGCCCCGGGACAGGGGTCACCGGGGAGCTGTTTTTT. It yields the protein CASSPGTGVTGELFF.

The rearrangement uses TRBV3-1 (or the pseudogene TRBV3-2) and TRBJ2-2; 8 nucleotides align to TRBD2. With 4 bases clipped from V and 5 bases from J, the junction kept 9 bases outside the gene matches. This CDR3 comprises 16 residues. The germline V gene encodes CDR1 LGHDT and CDR2 YNNKEL (reference sequence). The CDR3 coding sequence is TGTGCCAGCAGCCGAACCAGCGGGAGTAGGACCGGGGAGCTGTTTTTT. It codes for CASSRTSGSRTGELFF.

The count of this clone is one. This chain uses TRBV5-1 with TRBJ2-7; 7 nucleotides match TRBD1. The CDR3 is made up of 14 amino acids. Per the germline V gene, CDR1 is SGHRS and CDR2 is YFSETQ. The junction had 6 bases not matched to a gene; V was cut back by 2 bases and J by 4 bases. This CDR3 reads CASSFRDSEYEQYF. In DNA form, the CDR3 reads TGCGCCAGCAGCTTCCGGGACAGTGAGTACGAGCAGTACTTC.

As DNA, the CDR3 is TGTGCCAGCAGCTTGGCGTTGGAGGGGAATGAGCAGTTCTTC. Translation gives CASSLALEGNEQFF. This chain uses TRBV7-7 with TRBJ2-1, with TRBD2 as a possible D gene (6 bases). Trimming shortened V by 3 bases and J by 7 bases, and 13 bases separated the two germline ends. Germline CDR1 SSHAT, CDR2 FNYEAQ (reference sequence). The CDR3 consists of 14 residues.

This chain joins TRBV6-5 and TRBJ1-2; a weak D match, TRBD1 (6 bases). Germline lookup yields CDR1 MNHEY and CDR2 SVGAGI. The CDR3 runs 13 residues. V was trimmed by 6 bases and J by 6 bases, leaving 14 bases between them. The CDR3 DNA sequence: TGTGCCAGCAGCTTACAGGGCTGGAATGGCTACACCTTC. This encodes CASSLQGWNGYTF.

The rearrangement links TRBV2 to TRBJ2-7; 10 bases match TRBD1. This CDR3 spans 15 amino acids. V lost 4 bases, J lost 3 bases, and 6 bases stayed unmatched. Germline values: CDR1 SNHLY, CDR2 FYNNEI. The CDR3, as DNA: TGTGCCAGCAGTGCTCGACAGGGGGCGGGCTACGAGCAGTACTTC. Its translation is CASSARQGAGYEQYF.

The rearrangement links TRBV30 to TRBJ1-5; D gene unclear. The V gene's germline CDR1 is GTSNPN and CDR2 SVGIG (reference sequence). This CDR3 has 15 residues. V shed 3 bases and J shed 4 bases, with 16 bases lying between them. The CDR3 spells CAWSEEGNTNQPQHF. Here the CDR3 DNA reads TGTGCCTGGAGCGAGGAGGGAAATACGAATCAGCCCCAGCATTTT.

This clone was seen only once. The rearrangement links TRBV7-9 to TRBJ2-5; TRBD1 matches at 7 bases. The CDR3 covers 19 residues. Per germline, CDR1 SEHNR and CDR2 FQNEAQ (reference sequence). V gave up 4 bases and J gave up 5 bases; unmatched junction bases: 22. DNA for the CDR3: TGTGCCAGCAGCTCCGCGACAGGGCCCAAAAGGTTCGCGAAGGAGACCCAGTACTTC. It is translated as CASSSATGPKRFAKETQYF.

The chain employs TRBV11-2 and TRBJ2-1, with D possibly being TRBD2 (6 bases). The germline V and J ends were trimmed by 3 bases and 9 bases, with 9 bases remaining between them. CDR3 length equals 12 residues. Per the germline V gene, CDR1 is SGHAT and CDR2 is FQNNGV. The CDR3 protein is CASSFGSSEQFF. CDR3 nucleotide sequence: TGTGCCAGCAGCTTCGGGAGCTCTGAGCAGTTCTTC.

The chain recombines TRBV7-9 with TRBJ2-7; 7 nucleotides agree with TRBD1. Germline V gene sequence: CDR1 SEHNR, CDR2 FQNEAQ (reference sequence). The trim removed 6 bases at V and 13 bases at J, leaving 12 bases unmatched. The CDR3 is 12 amino acids. In nucleotides, the CDR3 is TGTGCCAGCAGTCTAAGCGTCGGACAGGTCTACTTC. Protein sequence: CASSLSVGQVYF.

This chain connects TRBV2 to TRBJ1-2, with TRBD1 identical over 9 bases. Trimming took 5 bases from V and 7 from J; bases not matched to a gene: 5. The CDR3 spans 13 residues. CDR1 and CDR2 from the germline V gene are SNHLY and FYNNEI. The chain's CDR3 is CASSSGTGPGYTF. CDR3 coding DNA: TGTGCCAGCAGTTCCGGGACAGGGCCTGGCTACACCTTC.

The chain couples TRBV19 to TRBJ1-5; maybe TRBD1 (6 bases). Between the trimmed V and J ends, which lost 5 bases and 6 bases, there was a span of 23 bases. Germline assignment: CDR1 LNHDA and CDR2 SQIVND (reference sequence). The CDR3 covers 17 residues. The CDR3, as DNA: TGTGCCAGTAGTCACTCCCAGGGGAGGGGAGGCGGTCAGCCCCAGCATTTT. Its translation is CASSHSQGRGGGQPQHF.

This clone was seen only a few times. V usage is TRBV5-1 and J usage is TRBJ1-1, with TRBD1 as a possible D gene (5 bases). The CDR3 spans 14 residues. CDR1 is SGHRS, CDR2 YFSETQ, per germline. V was pared by 3 bases and J by 5 bases, with 14 bases between. This CDR3 is CASSSGNEMTEAFF. The CDR3 DNA sequence: TGCGCCAGCAGCTCAGGGAATGAAATGACTGAAGCTTTCTTT.

The CDR3 sequence: CASRQWQTDEAFF. For the CDR3, the DNA is TGTGCCAGCCGCCAGTGGCAAACAGACGAAGCTTTCTTT. The chain combines TRBV19 with TRBJ1-1; D remains ambiguous. CDR3 length: 13 residues. Germline V lookup: CDR1 LNHDA, CDR2 SQIVND (reference sequence). Trimming left V 9 bases short and J 8 bases short, with 19 bases between.

The CDR3 loop is CSVVTGGTEAFF. The CDR3 region has the DNA TGCAGCGTTGTTACAGGGGGCACTGAAGCTTTCTTT. The chain joins TRBV29-1 to TRBJ1-1; 8 nucleotides agree with TRBD1. CDR3 length: 12 amino acids. Germline V gene data show CDR1 as SQVTM and CDR2 as ANQGSEA. V gave up 4 bases and J gave up 4 bases; unmatched junction bases: 2.

This clone was seen only once. The chain recombines TRBV19 with TRBJ1-4; D not certain. The length of the CDR3 is 17 residues. V was pared by 0 bases and J by 0 bases, with 11 bases between. The germline V gene encodes CDR1 LNHDA and CDR2 SQIVND (reference sequence). CDR3 in amino acids: CASSIEVGTTTNEKLFF. The CDR3, as DNA: TGTGCCAGTAGTATAGAGGTCGGTACTACAACTAATGAAAAACTGTTTTTT. The full variable domain, completed using reference TRBV19 and TRBJ1-4, is DGGITQSPKYLFRKEGQNVTLSCEQNLNHDAMYWYRQDPGQGLRLIYYSQIVNDFQKGDIAEGYSVSREKKESFPLTVTSAQKNPTAFYLCASSIEVGTTTNEKLFFGSGTQLSVL.

This clone was observed once. The rearrangement joins TRBV14 to TRBJ2-1; D gene ambiguous. V lost 0 bases and J 9 bases, leaving 15 bases between the germline ends. CDR3 length: 15 residues. CDR1 is SGHDN and CDR2 is FVKESK in the germline V gene. The CDR3 protein is CASSQDSSALGEQFF. CDR3 bases: TGTGCCAGCAGCCAAGATTCCAGCGCCTTGGGTGAGCAGTTCTTC.

The sample holds a few counts of this clone. The chain has TRBV7-2 and TRBJ1-2, with D unclear. V lost 1 base and J 8 bases, leaving 14 bases between the germline ends. This CDR3 comprises 14 residues. CDR1 and CDR2 (germline): SGHTA, FQGNSA. Written as DNA, the CDR3 is TGTGCCAGCAGCTTAGGAGCTTTTGGGCGCGGCTACACCTTC. It specifies CASSLGAFGRGYTF.

This clone was detected only once. The chain links TRBV7-9 to TRBJ2-6, with no clear D. The germline V gene encodes CDR1 SEHNR and CDR2 FQNEAQ (reference sequence). The CDR3 has 13 amino acids. Trimming took 5 bases from V and 2 from J, leaving 4 bases between them. The CDR3: CASSAAGANVLTF. CDR3 sequence (DNA): TGTGCCAGCAGCGCAGCTGGGGCCAACGTCCTGACTTTC. The entire variable domain, with the rest obtained from reference TRBV7-9 and TRBJ2-6, is as follows: DTGVSQNPRHKITKRGQNVTFRCDPISEHNRLYWYRQTLGQGPEFLTYFQNEAQLEKSRLLSDRFSAERPKGSFSTLEIQRTEQGDSAMYLCASSAAGANVLTFGAGSRLTVL.

The genes are TRBV7-9 and TRBJ2-1, with 8 positions matching TRBD1. This CDR3 is built from 15 residues. Germline CDR1 and CDR2: SEHNR and FQNEAQ (reference sequence). Unmatched junction bases numbered 7, after V lost 5 bases and J lost 4 bases. CDR3 amino acids: CASSLTGEDYNEQFF. The DNA of the CDR3 is TGTGCCAGCAGCCTGACAGGGGAGGATTACAATGAGCAGTTCTTC. Filled out from reference TRBV7-9 and TRBJ2-1, the complete variable domain reads DTGVSQNPRHKITKRGQNVTFRCDPISEHNRLYWYRQTLGQGPEFLTYFQNEAQLEKSRLLSDRFSAERPKGSFSTLEIQRTEQGDSAMYLCASSLTGEDYNEQFFGPGTRLTVL.

Concerning this clone: Other DNA sequences in the same sample also yield this CDR3. The rearrangement joins TRBV19 to TRBJ1-5; TRBD1 matches at 8 bases. V gave up 6 bases and J gave up 1 base; unmatched junction bases: 2. This CDR3 comprises 14 residues. Germline V CDR1 and CDR2: LNHDA, SQIVND (reference sequence). The CDR3 sequence: CASSGQGSNQPQHF. The CDR3 nucleotides read TGTGCCAGTAGCGGACAGGGAAGCAATCAGCCCCAGCATTTT.

This clone was found a few times. The chain couples TRBV6-2 or TRBV6-3 to TRBJ2-5, with 10 bases matching TRBD2. Germline V gene sequence: CDR1 MNHEY, CDR2 SVGEGT. Trimming cost V 5 bases and J 1 base; bases outside gene matches: 7. The CDR3 runs to 16 residues. As DNA, the CDR3 is TGTGCCAGCAGTCAGGGACTAGCGACCTTCCAAGAGACCCAGTACTTC. It specifies CASSQGLATFQETQYF.

This clone was found once. The chain links TRBV7-3 to TRBJ2-3; D is uncertain. The CDR3 totals 14 residues. Germline V CDR1 and CDR2: SGHTA, FQGTGA. V lost 0 bases, J lost 0 bases, and 4 bases lay in between. The CDR3 sequence is CASSLTQSTDTQYF. CDR3 nucleotides: TGTGCCAGCAGCTTAACACAGAGCACAGATACGCAGTATTTT.

The rearrangement links TRBV23-1 to TRBJ2-3, with D unclear. TRBV23-1 is an open reading frame, and its role is uncertain. The ends were cut back, 1 base at V and 5 bases at J, with 19 bases in the middle. There are 17 residues in the CDR3. The CDR3 sequence: CASSQFGELNPVDTQYF. DNA of the CDR3: TGCGCCAGCAGTCAATTCGGTGAGCTAAATCCGGTAGATACGCAGTATTTT.

The chain combines TRBV9 with TRBJ2-1; 11 nucleotides agree with TRBD2. The CDR3 consists of 16 residues. With V trimmed by 0 bases and J by 8 bases, 7 bases remained unmatched. Germline V gene lookup returns CDR1 SGDLS and CDR2 YYNGEE. CDR3 DNA sequence: TGTGCCAGCAGCGTAGGTGCTCTAGCGGGAGGTCATGAGCAGTTCTTC. This gives the protein CASSVGALAGGHEQFF.

The chain combines TRBV5-6 with TRBJ2-2, with 8 bases fitting TRBD1. The CDR3 has 15 amino acids. V lost 6 bases to trimming and J lost 5 bases; unmatched junction nucleotides: 9. Germline-derived CDR1 and CDR2 are SGHDT and YYEEEE. CDR3 in DNA: TGTGCCAGCACCGAGACAGGGGACGTGACCGGGGAGCTGTTTTTT. It encodes CASTETGDVTGELFF.

The chain joins TRBV7-2 to TRBJ2-2, with TRBD2 matching over 8 bases. This CDR3 region has 16 residues. CDR1 and CDR2 from the germline V gene are SGHTA and FQGNSA. With V trimmed by 5 bases and J by 3 bases, 8 bases remained unmatched. The CDR3 DNA sequence: TGTGCCAGCAGCCAAACTAGCGGCCGCTACACCGGGGAGCTGTTTTTT. It codes for CASSQTSGRYTGELFF.

The V and J genes are TRBV27 and TRBJ1-1; D ambiguous. CDR1 and CDR2 (germline): MNHEY, SMNVEV (reference sequence). The CDR3 length is 14 residues. V lost 5 bases to trimming and J lost 4 bases, with 14 bases between them. The CDR3 protein is CASSPYRGGTEAFF. CDR3 DNA sequence: TGTGCCAGCAGTCCTTATCGGGGAGGCACTGAAGCTTTCTTT.